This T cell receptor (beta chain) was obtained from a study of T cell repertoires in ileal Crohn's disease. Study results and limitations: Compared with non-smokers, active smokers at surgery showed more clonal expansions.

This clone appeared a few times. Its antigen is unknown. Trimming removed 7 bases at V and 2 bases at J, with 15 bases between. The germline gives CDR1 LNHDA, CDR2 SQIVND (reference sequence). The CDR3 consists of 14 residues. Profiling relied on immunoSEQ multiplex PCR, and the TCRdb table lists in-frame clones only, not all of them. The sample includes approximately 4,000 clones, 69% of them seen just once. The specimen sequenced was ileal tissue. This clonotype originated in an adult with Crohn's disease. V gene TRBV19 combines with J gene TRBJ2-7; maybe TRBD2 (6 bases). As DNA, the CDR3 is TGTGCCAGTACCGGAGGGTCAGACCCCTACGAGCAGTACTTC. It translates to CASTGGSDPYEQYF.